These 32 T cell receptor beta chains were all obtained from the same sample, sequenced in a study of blood T cells in healthy people across ages. A second PCR of roughly 7 to 11 cycles used a sample-barcoded 5' primer and a J-beta primer mix. TCRdb fed the 5' RACE reads into MiXCR, producing one record per CDR3 protein. Counted here are around 900,000 distinct CDR3 sequences, around 28% occurring once; the ten biggest clones make up roughly 17%. The sequenced sample consisted of blood. The receptors here all came from a woman older than 75 in good health.

This clonotype was seen at least ten times. The chain employs TRBV7-9 and TRBJ1-6; weak D call: TRBD1 (6 bases). This CDR3 region has 12 residues. Trimming shortened V by 2 bases and J by 10 bases, and 6 bases separated the two germline ends. Germline CDR1 reads SEHNR; CDR2 reads FQNEAQ (reference sequence). The DNA of the CDR3 is TGTGCCAGCAGCTTACAGGGGTCACCCCTCCACTTT. This translates into CASSLQGSPLHF.

The chain couples TRBV7-2 to TRBJ2-2; D call uncertain. V was clipped by 2 bases and J by 0 bases, with 10 bases between them. Germline loops: CDR1 SGHTA, CDR2 FQGNSA. The CDR3 has 16 residues. The CDR3 bases are TGTGCCAGCAGCTTAAGGCAGGTCGCGAACACCGGGGAGCTGTTTTTT. As protein: CASSLRQVANTGELFF.

Notes on this clonotype: A much larger clone differs from this one at a single base, so this may be a read error. The CDR3 here is CASSRDQTINEQYF. The CDR3 nucleotides read TGTGCCAGCAGCCGGGACCAAACAATCAATGAGCAGTACTTC. This chain links TRBV2 with TRBJ2-1; perhaps D is TRBD1 or TRBD2 (5 bases each). The assigned J gene may be wrong: the sequence end matches TRBJ2-7 better. Germline CDR1 is SNHLY and CDR2 is FYNNEI. The CDR3 totals 14 residues.

This chain connects TRBV28 to TRBJ2-1; 11 nucleotides align to TRBD2. The V gene end was trimmed by 6 bases and the J gene end by 4 bases; junction bases not matched to a gene: 5. The CDR3 spans 15 residues. Germline CDR1 MDHEN, CDR2 SYDVKM. CDR3 in DNA: TGTGCCAGCAGAACCACTAGCGGGGGTTACAATGAGCAGTTCTTC. Translating gives CASRTTSGGYNEQFF.

Remarks on this clonotype: A much larger clone lies one base from this, so it may be a read error. CDR3 region: CSARDLRGAQGGYTF. CDR3 nucleotides: TGCAGTGCTAGAGATCTAAGGGGGGCGCAGGGTGGCTACACCTTC. This chain joins TRBV20-1 and TRBJ1-2; possible D gene TRBD1, 6 bases. Germline values: CDR1 DFQATT, CDR2 SNEGSKA (reference sequence). CDR3 length: 15 residues. Trimming removed 0 bases from V and 7 bases from J, with 18 bases in between.

This clonotype was counted a single time. This chain joins TRBV2 and TRBJ2-5; D remains unclear. V was cut by 6 bases and J by 5 bases, with 7 bases left in between. From germline, CDR1 is SNHLY and CDR2 FYNNEI. This CDR3 has 11 amino acids. CDR3 nucleotides: TGTGCCAGCAGGGCCACGGAGACCCAGTACTTC. Amino acids: CASRATETQYF.

J is TRBJ1-3 and V is TRBV19; the D gene is possibly TRBD1 (5 bases). The CDR3 is made up of 17 amino acids. Germline V CDR1 and CDR2: LNHDA, SQIVND (reference sequence). V was trimmed by 4 bases and J by 2 bases, leaving 18 bases between them. In DNA form, the CDR3 reads TGTGCCAGTAGTAACCCAGGCGGGGCAGCGGCTGGAAACACCATATATTTT. Its translation: CASSNPGGAAAGNTIYF.

This clonotype was counted at least ten times. The chain carries TRBV7-2 and TRBJ2-5, with a tentative D call TRBD2 (5 bases). The CDR3 runs to 14 residues. Per the germline V gene, CDR1 is SGHTA and CDR2 is FQGNSA. The V end lost 5 bases, the J end lost 4 bases, and 14 bases lay between the germline ends. CDR3 protein: CASSEGPRGETQYF. CDR3 DNA: TGTGCCAGCAGCGAAGGGCCCCGGGGAGAGACCCAGTACTTC.

This chain uses TRBV5-1 with TRBJ2-1; 8 bases agree with TRBD2. The CDR3 covers 15 residues. V shed 4 bases and J 8 bases; nucleotides not matched to a gene: 11. CDR1 is SGHRS and CDR2 is YFSETQ in the germline V gene. The CDR3 sequence is CASSLDGTRVDEQFF. CDR3 DNA: TGCGCCAGCAGCCTGGATGGGACTAGGGTTGATGAGCAGTTCTTC.

This clonotype was observed once. The rearrangement links TRBV2 to TRBJ1-2, with D perhaps matching TRBD1 (6 bases). This CDR3 spans 14 amino acids. The germline V and J ends were trimmed by 7 bases and 1 base, with 13 bases remaining between them. The germline gives CDR1 SNHLY, CDR2 FYNNEI. The CDR3 here is CASTFRDINYGYTF. The CDR3 DNA reads as TGTGCCAGCACTTTCCGGGACATTAACTATGGCTACACCTTC.

A remark on this clonotype: Being one base from a much bigger clone, this may be a read error. The chain uses TRBV11-2 and TRBJ2-1; D tentatively fits TRBD1 or TRBD2 (5 bases each). The end of the DNA is better explained by TRBJ2-7, so the J call may be wrong. Germline CDR1 is SGHAT and CDR2 is FQNNGV. CDR3 length: 16 amino acids. CDR3 sequence (DNA): TGTGCCAGCAGCGTCCGGGACGCTAGCTCCTACAATGAGCAGTACTTC. It yields the protein CASSVRDASSYNEQYF.

This clonotype was counted between two and nine times. With a much larger clone just one base away, this may be a read error. This chain uses TRBV6-1 with TRBJ2-1, with 9 bases that match TRBD2. Near its end, the DNA agrees better with TRBJ2-7, so the J call may be wrong. Germline CDR1 is MNHNS and CDR2 is SASEGT. The CDR3 contains 14 residues. This chain's CDR3 is CASGGGGAYNEQYF. The CDR3 nucleotides read TGTGCCAGCGGGGGCGGGGGGGCCTACAATGAGCAGTACTTC.

The CDR3 nucleotides read TGTGCCAGCAGCCACCTAACGGGGGGGCCTAACTATGGCTACACCTTC. Its protein is CASSHLTGGPNYGYTF. J is TRBJ1-2 and V is TRBV3-1, with D possibly matching TRBD1 (6 bases). This CDR3 has 16 residues. Germline V lookup: CDR1 LGHDT, CDR2 YNNKEL (reference sequence). Trimming took off 3 bases at V and 0 bases at J, with 14 bases between the two ends.

This chain uses TRBV30 with TRBJ2-3; D not certain. CDR1 is GTSNPN and CDR2 is SVGIG in the germline V gene (reference sequence). Trimming took 8 bases from V and 6 from J, leaving 12 bases between them. CDR3 length equals 11 residues. Here the CDR3 DNA reads TGTGCCCGGGCACTTAGGGATACGCAGTATTTT. Amino acid sequence: CARALRDTQYF.

The chain has TRBV27 and TRBJ2-2, with 8 bases identical to TRBD1. With V trimmed by 3 bases and J by 7 bases, 13 bases remained unmatched. Germline CDR1 is MNHEY and CDR2 is SMNVEV (reference sequence). The CDR3 sequence is 17 residues long. The CDR3 loop reads CASSLWQGADRGGELFF. CDR3 in DNA: TGTGCCAGCAGTTTGTGGCAGGGGGCTGACCGGGGCGGGGAGCTGTTTTTT.

V and J are TRBV29-1 and TRBJ2-5; maybe TRBD2 (5 bases). In germline, CDR1 is SQVTM, CDR2 ANQGSEA. V was pared by 6 bases and J by 7 bases, with 15 bases between. The length of the CDR3 is 12 residues. The CDR3 coding sequence is TGCAGCGTCCGAGGGTTATTGGCGACCCAGTACTTC. Protein sequence: CSVRGLLATQYF.

At least ten counts were recorded for this clonotype. The V and J genes are TRBV10-3 and TRBJ2-3; 10 bases agree with TRBD1. The CDR3 is 15 amino acids. CDR1 is ENHRY, CDR2 SYGVKD, per germline. J lost 8 bases, V lost 10 bases, and 15 bases had no gene match. CDR3 DNA: TGTGCCACCCGACCCCCGTGGGACAGGGGTGTTACGCAGTATTTT. It yields the protein CATRPPWDRGVTQYF.

This clonotype has at least ten counts. J is TRBJ2-3 and V is TRBV25-1; 8 bases match TRBD1. V shed 4 bases and J 1 base; nucleotides not matched to a gene: 4. The CDR3 totals 15 residues. The germline V gene encodes CDR1 MGHDK and CDR2 SYGVNS. CDR3 DNA sequence: TGTGCCAGCAGTGGGACAGGGAGAGGCACAGATACGCAGTATTTT. This encodes CASSGTGRGTDTQYF.

Turning to this clonotype: One base away lies a much larger clone, so this may be a sequencing read error. J is TRBJ2-1 and V is TRBV11-2; D ambiguous. The CDR3 consists of 15 residues. Trimming removed 0 bases from V and 6 bases from J, with 12 bases in between. Germline V gene lookup returns CDR1 SGHAT and CDR2 FQNNGV. Written as DNA, the CDR3 is TGTGCCAGCAGCTTAGAGCGAGTGACCGGCAATGAGCAGTTCTTC. It is translated as CASSLERVTGNEQFF.

The chain carries TRBV12-3 or TRBV12-4 and TRBJ2-5; tentatively, D is TRBD2 (5 bases). Trimming took off 5 bases at V and 5 bases at J, with 15 bases between the two ends. The CDR3 is 14 residues long. The DNA of the CDR3 is TGTGCCAGCAGTCCTGAACTAGTCCGGGAGACCCAGTACTTC. This gives the protein CASSPELVRETQYF.

The chain carries TRBV6-1 and TRBJ2-4; unclear D gene. Gene TRBJ2-7 matches the end of the DNA better, so the J call may be wrong. This CDR3 is 12 amino acids long. CDR1 MNHNS and CDR2 SASEGT come from the germline V gene. The CDR3 bases are TGTGCCAGCAGTCTGGGCAACCTCGAGCAGTACTTC. It codes for CASSLGNLEQYF.

This clonotype was recorded many times. The chain combines TRBV12-3 or TRBV12-4 with TRBJ1-6; TRBD1 matches 7 bases. The V gene end was trimmed by 5 bases and the J gene end by 13 bases; junction bases not matched to a gene: 8. CDR3 length: 13 amino acids. The chain's CDR3 is CASSMLQGTPLHF. In DNA form, the CDR3 reads TGTGCCAGCAGTATGCTACAGGGGACTCCCCTCCACTTT.

The CDR3 DNA reads TGTGCCAGCAGCTTAACAGAGGGATTCGGTACGCAGTATTTT. It encodes CASSLTEGFGTQYF. The chain combines TRBV7-3 with TRBJ2-3; D is possibly TRBD2 (5 bases). This CDR3 comprises 14 residues. CDR1 is SGHTA, CDR2 FQGTGA, per germline. The V and J ends lost 0 bases and 8 bases respectively, with 12 bases between them.

The gene calls are TRBV7-2 and TRBJ2-2; the D gene is possibly TRBD2 (6 bases). This CDR3 has 15 residues. V was cut by 5 bases and J by 4 bases, with 14 bases left in between. The germline V gene has CDR1 SGHTA and CDR2 FQGNSA. CDR3 amino acids: CASSQMMGGTGELFF. DNA of the CDR3: TGTGCCAGCAGCCAGATGATGGGGGGCACCGGGGAGCTGTTTTTT.

This clonotype was recorded at least ten times. The rearrangement links TRBV5-1 to TRBJ2-5; D remains ambiguous. The CDR3 spans 15 residues. CDR1 SGHRS and CDR2 YFSETQ come from the germline V gene. V lost 0 bases and J 2 bases, leaving 11 bases between the germline ends. CDR3: CASSLVGTEQETQYF. CDR3 in DNA: TGCGCCAGCAGCTTGGTTGGAACAGAACAAGAGACCCAGTACTTC.

This clonotype has at least ten counts. The genes are TRBV7-2 and TRBJ2-5, with TRBD2 as a possible D gene (6 bases). This CDR3 is 15 amino acids long. Trimming removed 5 bases at V and 3 bases at J, with 16 bases between. Looked up from germline, CDR1 is SGHTA and CDR2 is FQGNSA. The CDR3: CASSRQLREEETQYF. The DNA for the CDR3 is TGTGCCAGCAGCCGCCAATTGAGGGAGGAAGAGACCCAGTACTTC.

The sample holds one count of this clonotype. A read error is possible here, since a much larger clone lies one base away. The CDR3 ends on some other residue instead of the conserved phenylalanine or tryptophan, so this is likely a read error. V usage is TRBV12-3 or TRBV12-4 and J usage is TRBJ1-6, with a possible D match to TRBD1 (6 bases). The CDR3 runs 17 residues. V lost 3 bases, J lost 6 bases, and 18 bases lay in between. CDR3 nucleotide sequence: TGTGCCAGCAGTTTTCAGGGTTCAAAAGGGGGTAATTCACCCCTCCACGTT. Amino acids: CASSFQGSKGGNSPLHV.

The genes are TRBV7-2 and TRBJ1-6, with TRBD1 identical over 10 bases. Germline lookup yields CDR1 SGHTA and CDR2 FQGNSA. J gave up 18 bases and V 4 bases, and 9 bases lay outside the gene matches. This CDR3 comprises 13 residues. The CDR3 nucleotides read TGTGCCAGCAGCTCAAGGACAGGGGGGTACCGCCACTTT. This sequence encodes CASSSRTGGYRHF. Drawing the rest from reference TRBV7-2 and TRBJ1-6, the complete variable domain is GAGVSQSPSNKVTEKGKDVELRCDPISGHTALYWYRQSLGQGLEFLIYFQGNSAPDKSGLPSDRFSAERTGGSVSTLTIQRTQQEDSAVYLCASSSRTGGYRHFGNGTRLTVT.

This chain connects TRBV10-3 to TRBJ2-5, with 9 nucleotides matching TRBD2. Germline trimming cut 3 bases from V and 11 bases from J; bases unmatched to any gene: 16. Per the germline V gene, CDR1 is ENHRY and CDR2 is SYGVKD. The CDR3 is 16 residues long. CDR3 loop: CAISDSGSGSAGEQYF. CDR3 DNA: TGTGCCATCAGTGATAGCGGGAGCGGATCGGCGGGGGAGCAGTACTTC.

The table lists this clonotype with many counts. The rearrangement uses TRBV5-6 and TRBJ2-1; 9 bases are a match to TRBD2. V gave up 2 bases and J gave up 0 bases; unmatched junction bases: 12. The germline CDR1 and CDR2 sequences are SGHDT and YYEEEE. The CDR3 has 19 amino acids. The CDR3 sequence: CASSLASSGTRSSYNEQFF. The CDR3 nucleotides read TGTGCCAGCAGCTTAGCGTCTAGCGGGACGAGGAGCTCCTACAATGAGCAGTTCTTC.

This clonotype was detected a few times. Possible read error: a much larger clone is one base away. The chain couples TRBV29-1 to TRBJ2-7, with D perhaps being TRBD1 or TRBD2 (5 bases each). This CDR3 contains 16 residues. Germline V CDR1 and CDR2: SQVTM, ANQGSEA. V lost 7 bases and J 5 bases, leaving 27 bases between the germline ends. CDR3 region: CSARDAIVSGLDEQYF. CDR3 nucleotides: TGCAGCGCCCGGGACGCAATTGTTTCAGGTCTCGACGAGCAGTACTTC.

V usage is TRBV6-1 and J usage is TRBJ2-7, with unresolved D. Between the trimmed V and J ends, which lost 0 bases and 3 bases, there was a span of 9 bases. This CDR3 contains 14 residues. From germline, CDR1 is MNHNS and CDR2 SASEGT. The CDR3 DNA reads TGTGCCAGCAGTGAAGCGGACGGAGACTACGAGCAGTACTTC. This codes for CASSEADGDYEQYF.